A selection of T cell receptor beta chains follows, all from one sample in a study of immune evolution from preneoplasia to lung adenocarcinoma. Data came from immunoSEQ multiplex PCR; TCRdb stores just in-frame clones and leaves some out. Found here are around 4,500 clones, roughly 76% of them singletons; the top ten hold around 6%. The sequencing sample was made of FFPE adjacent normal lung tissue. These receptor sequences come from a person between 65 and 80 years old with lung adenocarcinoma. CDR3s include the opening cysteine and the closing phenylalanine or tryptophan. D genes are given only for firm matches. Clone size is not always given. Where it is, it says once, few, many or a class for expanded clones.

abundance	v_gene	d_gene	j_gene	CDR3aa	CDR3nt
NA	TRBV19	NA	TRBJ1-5	CASTLSGENQPQHF	TGTGCCAGTACTCTCTCGGGCGAGAATCAGCCCCAGCATTTT
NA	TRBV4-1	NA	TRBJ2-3	CASSQDSVGPDTQYF	TGCGCCAGCAGCCAAGACTCCGTTGGCCCAGATACGCAGTATTTT
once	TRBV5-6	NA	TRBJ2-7	CASSLGWGADEQYF	TGTGCCAGCAGCTTGGGATGGGGGGCCGACGAGCAGTACTTC
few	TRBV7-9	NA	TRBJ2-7	CASSEGSDEQYF	TGTGCCAGCAGCGAGGGAAGCGACGAGCAGTACTTC
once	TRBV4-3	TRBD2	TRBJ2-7	CASSLDSGSLSEQYF	TGCGCCAGCAGTCTTGATAGCGGGAGCTTGAGCGAGCAGTACTTC
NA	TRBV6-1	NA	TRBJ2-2	CASTHLTLTGELFF	TGTGCCAGCACCCATTTGACCCTCACCGGGGAGCTGTTTTTT
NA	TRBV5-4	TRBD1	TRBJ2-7	CASSVPRQGMAYEQYF	TGTGCCAGCAGCGTACCCAGACAGGGGATGGCCTACGAGCAGTACTTC
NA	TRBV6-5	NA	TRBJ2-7	CASSYSWRTYEQYF	TGTGCCAGCAGTTACTCTTGGCGGACCTACGAGCAGTACTTC
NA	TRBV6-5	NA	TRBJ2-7	CASAISRLYEQYF	TGTGCCAGCGCGATCTCTCGGCTATACGAGCAGTACTTC
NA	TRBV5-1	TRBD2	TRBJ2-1	CASSLAGTYNEQFF	TGCGCCAGCAGCTTAGCGGGAACCTACAATGAGCAGTTCTTC
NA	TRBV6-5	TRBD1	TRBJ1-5	CASSTNRGNQPQHF	TGTGCCAGCAGTACAAACAGGGGTAATCAGCCCCAGCATTTT
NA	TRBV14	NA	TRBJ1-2	CASSQERSYGYTF	TGTGCCAGCAGCCAAGAAAGGTCCTATGGCTACACCTTC
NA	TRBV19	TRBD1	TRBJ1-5	CASSTWTGGGEPQHF	TGTGCCAGTAGTACCTGGACAGGGGGCGGAGAGCCCCAGCATTTT
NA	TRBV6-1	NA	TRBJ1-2	CASSEAWGNYGYTF	TGTGCCAGCAGTGAAGCTTGGGGGAACTATGGCTACACCTTC
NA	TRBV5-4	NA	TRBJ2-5	CASSLDTLKETQYF	TGTGCCAGCAGCCTCGATACCCTTAAAGAGACCCAGTACTTC